The rows below give T cell receptor beta chains drawn from one sample of a study of early T cells in non-severe SARS-CoV-2 infection. MiXCR was run by TCRdb on the 5' RACE reads, yielding one entry per CDR3 protein. The sample lists about 110,000 distinct CDR3 sequences, roughly 13% seen once, with 3% to 4.5% in the top ten. The starting material was whole blood, obtained at baseline. The receptors here all came from an adult who was a healthcare worker with PCR-confirmed SARS-CoV-2 infection or an uninfected control (not recorded which). Both conserved end residues are part of each CDR3. The order of the fields is V gene, D gene, clone size, J gene, CDR3 DNA, CDR3 protein. The D gene is left open where the match is weak. Rows give clone size only sometimes, using once, few, many, or a class for an expanded clone.

TRBV5-1	-	few	TRBJ2-3	TGCGCCAGCAGCTTTTACGGGCCGGGAACAGATACGCAGTATTTT	CASSFYGPGTDTQYF
TRBV29-1	-	many	TRBJ1-1	TGCAGCGTTACTGGGGTGGGCACTCTTGAAGCTTTCTTT	CSVTGVGTLEAFF
TRBV19	TRBD2	-	TRBJ2-1	TGTGCCAGTAGTAATATAGCGGGAGCCTACAATGAGCAGTTCTTC	CASSNIAGAYNEQFF
TRBV12-3/TRBV12-4	TRBD2	few	TRBJ2-1	TGTGCCAGCAGTTTACTGGCTAGCGGGGTGTCCTACAATGAGCAGTTCTTC	CASSLLASGVSYNEQFF
TRBV20-1	-	-	TRBJ2-3	TGCAGTGCTAGGGTGATACAGACCAATACGCAGTATTTT	CSARVIQTNTQYF
TRBV5-6	-	-	TRBJ2-7	TGTGCCAGCAGCGGGGGTCCTCCACGCTCCTACGAGCAGTACTTC	CASSGGPPRSYEQYF
TRBV11-2	-	-	TRBJ2-2	TGTGCCAGCAGTGAGAGACATAACACCGGGGAGCTGTTTTTT	CASSERHNTGELFF
TRBV2	-	-	TRBJ1-1	TGTGCCAGCAGTGAATCCGGAGCAAGGGACACTGAAGCTTTCTTT	CASSESGARDTEAFF
TRBV7-9	-	-	TRBJ2-7	TGTGCCAGCAGCTTGGCAGGGGCATCCTACGAGAAGTACTTC	CASSLAGASYEKYF
TRBV7-9	TRBD1	-	TRBJ2-5	TGTGCCAGCAGCCCCCCGGGACAGCAAGAGACCCAGTACTTC	CASSPPGQQETQYF
TRBV16	-	few	TRBJ2-3	TGTGCCAGCAGCCAAGTCGGGAATACGCAGTATTTT	CASSQVGNTQYF
TRBV6-2/TRBV6-3	TRBD1	-	TRBJ2-3	TGTGCCAGCAGTTACCGGGACAGGGGAGATACGCAGTATTTT	CASSYRDRGDTQYF
TRBV14	-	many	TRBJ2-7	TGTGCCAGCAGCCAAGGTTCGGGTTTCGAGCAGTACTTC	CASSQGSGFEQYF
TRBV3-1	-	many	TRBJ1-6	TGTGCCAGCAGCCAAGGGAATTCACCCCTCCACTTT	CASSQGNSPLHF
TRBV28	-	few	TRBJ2-1	TGTGCCAGTGAGGGCAATGAGCAGTTCTTC	CASEGNEQFF
TRBV29-1	TRBD2	few	TRBJ2-5	TGCAGCGTTGAAGACCAGCGGGGGAGCCAAGAGACCCAGTACTTC	CSVEDQRGSQETQYF
TRBV7-2	TRBD2	-	TRBJ2-3	TGTGCCAGCAGAATAGCGGGGGGGCCCACAGATACGCAGTATTTT	CASRIAGGPTDTQYF
TRBV28	TRBD2	-	TRBJ2-1	TGTGCCAGCCAGCTAGCGGGAGGCACCAGTGAGCAGTTCTTC	CASQLAGGTSEQFF
TRBV9	-	few	TRBJ2-5	TGTGCCAGCAGCGACTACAGAAGCCAAGAGACCCAGTACTTC	CASSDYRSQETQYF
TRBV5-5	TRBD1	many	TRBJ2-2	TGTGCCAGCAGCCTAAGACAGGGGGACACCGGGGAGCTGTTTTTT	CASSLRQGDTGELFF
TRBV4-2	TRBD2	-	TRBJ2-3	TGTGCCAGCAGCCAAGATCGATCAGCGGGGCTCACAGATACGCAGTATTTT	CASSQDRSAGLTDTQYF
TRBV20-1	TRBD1	few	TRBJ1-5	TGCAGTGCTAGACTCGGGGCCAGGGGGGCCGCTGTAGGCAATCAGCCCCAGCATTTT	CSARLGARGAAVGNQPQHF
TRBV20-1	-	few	TRBJ2-7	TGCAGTGCTAGAGACTCTACAGGGCTCCACGAGCAGTACTTC	CSARDSTGLHEQYF
TRBV6-5	-	few	TRBJ2-3	TGTGCCAGCAGTTACTCGAGGGGATTCACAGATACGCAGTATTTT	CASSYSRGFTDTQYF
TRBV2	TRBD1	few	TRBJ1-2	TGTGCCAGCAGTGAGGGGCAGGGGGCCTTTGGCTACACCTTC	CASSEGQGAFGYTF
TRBV5-1	-	many	TRBJ2-6	TGCGCCAGCAGACTCATCTCTGGGGCCAACGTCCTGACTTTC	CASRLISGANVLTF
TRBV6-1	TRBD1	few	TRBJ1-2	TGTGCCAGCAGTTCCGGGACAGGGTGGGACTATGGCTACACCTTC	CASSSGTGWDYGYTF